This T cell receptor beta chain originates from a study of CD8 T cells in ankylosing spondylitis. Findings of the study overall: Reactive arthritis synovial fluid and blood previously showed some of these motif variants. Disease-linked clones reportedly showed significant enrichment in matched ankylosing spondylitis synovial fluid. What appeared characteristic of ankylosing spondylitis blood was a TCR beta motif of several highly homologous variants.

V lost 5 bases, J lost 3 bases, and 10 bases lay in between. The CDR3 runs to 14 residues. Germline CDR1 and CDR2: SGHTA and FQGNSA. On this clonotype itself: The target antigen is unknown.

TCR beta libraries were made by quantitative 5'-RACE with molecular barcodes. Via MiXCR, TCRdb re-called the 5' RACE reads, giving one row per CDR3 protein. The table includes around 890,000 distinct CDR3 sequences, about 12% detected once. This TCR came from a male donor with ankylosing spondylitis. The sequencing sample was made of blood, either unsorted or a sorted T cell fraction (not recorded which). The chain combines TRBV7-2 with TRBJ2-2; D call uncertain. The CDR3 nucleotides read TGTGCCAGCAGCACCCCTAGGTACACCGGGGAGCTGTTTTTT. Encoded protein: CASSTPRYTGELFF.